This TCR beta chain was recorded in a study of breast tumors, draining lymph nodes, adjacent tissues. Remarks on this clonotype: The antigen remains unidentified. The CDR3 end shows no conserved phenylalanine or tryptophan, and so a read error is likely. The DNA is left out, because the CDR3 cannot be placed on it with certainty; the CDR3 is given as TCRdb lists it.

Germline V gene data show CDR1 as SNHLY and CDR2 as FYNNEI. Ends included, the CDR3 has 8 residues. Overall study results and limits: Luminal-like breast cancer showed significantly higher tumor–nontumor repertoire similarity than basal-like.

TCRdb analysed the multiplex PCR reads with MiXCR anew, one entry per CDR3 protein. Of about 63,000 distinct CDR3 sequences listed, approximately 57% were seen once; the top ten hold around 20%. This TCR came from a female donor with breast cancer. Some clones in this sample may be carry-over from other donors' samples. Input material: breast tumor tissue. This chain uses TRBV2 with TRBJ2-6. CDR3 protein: CASRTGTS.